The clone carrying this T cell receptor (beta chain) was detected a few times. Its antigen is as yet unknown. Assay used: immunoSEQ multiplex PCR; TCRdb lists only in-frame clones, some missing. Of some 70,000 clones in the sample, around 93% were seen once. The data stem from a study of OX40 agonist ivuxolimab in advanced cancers. Germline V gives CDR1 ENHRY, CDR2 SYGVKD. CDR3 length: 13 residues. The V end lost 4 bases, the J end lost 6 bases, and 12 bases lay between the germline ends. Study results and limitations: On average, CD8+ T cells had more expanded clones than CD4+.

The sequences come from CD4+ or CD8+ T cells sorted from blood, collected in a trial of the OX40 agonist ivuxolimab. The rearrangement joins TRBV10-3 to TRBJ1-1; D possibly corresponds to TRBD1 (5 bases). This TCR was sampled from an adult with an advanced solid tumor such as melanoma, head and neck, liver or kidney cancer. CDR3 in DNA: TGTGCCATCAGTGTCGGGGGTGACGCTGAAGCTTTCTTT. Translation gives CAISVGGDAEAFF.